This entry describes one T cell receptor (beta chain). This entry comes from a study of CD8 T cells in Susac syndrome. Germline lookup yields CDR1 SGHRS and CDR2 YFSETQ. The CDR3 has 15 residues. Trimming shortened V by 3 bases and J by 1 base, and 11 bases separated the two germline ends. TCR beta sequences were obtained from blood CD8+ and CD4+ T cells. CD8+ and CD4+ T cells were negatively isolated; TEMRA cells were FACS-enriched. Reverse transcription of about 0.5 to 1 ug RNA was performed with random hexamers. The TCR beta CDR3 was amplified by immunoSEQ multiplex PCR across 54 Vbeta, 13 Jbeta. From the immunoSEQ multiplex PCR reads, TCRdb called clonotypes with MiXCR, one entry per CDR3 protein. Of approximately 190,000 distinct CDR3 sequences in the sample, approximately 93% were seen once.

The sequence derives from a human donor in good health. The V and J genes are TRBV5-1 and TRBJ1-5; TRBD1 might be the D (5 bases). The sample was CD4+ T cells from PBMCs. The CDR3, as DNA: TGCGCCAGCAGCTCGGAGGGACGGAGCAATCAGCCCCAGCATTTT. This translates into CASSSEGRSNQPQHF.